The 30 T cell receptor beta chains given below trace back to one sample, sequenced in a study of T cell repertoires in cytomegalovirus infection. TCRdb itself ran the reads through MiXCR, one entry per CDR3 protein. The repertoire consists of 450,000 to 550,000 distinct CDR3 sequences, with 16% occurring once and the leading ten covering more than 20%. The sample consisted of CD8+ T cells from PBMCs. All receptors derive from a human donor in good health (CMV status not recorded). Some clones in this sample may be carry-over from other donors' samples.

This clonotype was seen repeatedly, ten times or more. The chain uses TRBV7-2 and TRBJ2-3, with D possibly matching TRBD2 (5 bases). V was pared by 5 bases and J by 1 base, with 19 bases between. The CDR3 totals 17 residues. Germline loops: CDR1 SGHTA, CDR2 FQGNSA. CDR3 in amino acids: CASSMTDRGEGTDTQYF. DNA for the CDR3: TGTGCCAGCAGCATGACCGACCGGGGAGAGGGCACAGATACGCAGTATTTT.

The CDR3 is CASSGYGGKNIQYF. Here the CDR3 DNA reads TGTGCCAGCAGTGGCTATGGAGGGAAAAACATTCAGTACTTC. The chain recombines TRBV6-6 with TRBJ2-4; the D gene is possibly TRBD2 (6 bases). The germline gives CDR1 MNHNY, CDR2 SVGAGI (reference sequence). The CDR3 runs 14 residues. With 5 bases removed from V and 4 bases from J, the gap between germline ends came to 12 bases.

The chain has TRBV7-2 and TRBJ2-7; no clear D. The CDR3 covers 15 residues. CDR1 SGHTA and CDR2 FQGNSA come from the germline V gene. Between the trimmed V and J ends, which lost 4 bases and 3 bases, there was a span of 16 bases. CDR3 in DNA: TGTGCCAGCAGCTCCCCGGTAAGAAGTCTCTACGAGCAGTACTTC. Translation gives CASSSPVRSLYEQYF. Filled out from reference TRBV7-2 and TRBJ2-7, the complete variable domain reads GAGVSQSPSNKVTEKGKDVELRCDPISGHTALYWYRQSLGQGLEFLIYFQGNSAPDKSGLPSDRFSAERTGGSVSTLTIQRTQQEDSAVYLCASSSPVRSLYEQYFGPGTRLTVT.

This clonotype was counted ten times or more. The chain is built from TRBV12-5 and TRBJ2-3; D call uncertain. Deletions cut 2 bases from V and 3 bases from J, with 9 bases between. The CDR3 consists of 14 residues. Germline loops: CDR1 LGHNT, CDR2 FRNRAP. CDR3 DNA sequence: TGTGCTAGTGGTTTGAATCCCCTTACAGATACGCAGTATTTT. Translated: CASGLNPLTDTQYF.

This clonotype was found a few times. This rearrangement joins TRBV10-2 to TRBJ1-1, with TRBD1 as a possible D gene (5 bases). CDR1 and CDR2 (germline): WSHSY, SAAADI. V lost 0 bases and J lost 0, with 8 bases in between. The CDR3 loop spans 15 amino acids. The DNA of the CDR3 is TGCGCCAGCAGTGAGTCGTCAGGGATGAACACTGAAGCTTTCTTT. It translates to CASSESSGMNTEAFF.

This clonotype was detected a few times. The rearrangement links TRBV9 to TRBJ2-1; tentatively, D is TRBD2 (6 bases). V was pared by 4 bases and J by 6 bases, with 14 bases between. CDR3 length equals 14 residues. Germline V gene lookup returns CDR1 SGDLS and CDR2 YYNGEE. CDR3 DNA: TGTGCCAGCAGCATCTCCGGGACTTCCAATGAGCAGTTCTTC. Translated, it gives CASSISGTSNEQFF. Looking up the rest from reference TRBV9 and TRBJ2-1 gives the full variable domain: DSGVTQTPKHLITATGQRVTLRCSPRSGDLSVYWYQQSLDQGLQFLIQYYNGEERAKGNILERFSAQQFPDLHSELNLSSLELGDSALYFCASSISGTSNEQFFGPGTRLTVL.

This clonotype was seen many times. This sequence joins TRBV12-5 and TRBJ2-7, with 9 bases fitting TRBD2. The CDR3 totals 13 residues. The germline V gene has CDR1 LGHNT and CDR2 FRNRAP. The J segment lost 4 bases and the V segment lost 6 bases, leaving 4 bases of the junction unmatched. The CDR3 nucleotides read TGTGCTAGTGGGAAGACTAGCGGTTACGAGCAGTACTTC. It yields the protein CASGKTSGYEQYF. The full variable domain, completed using reference TRBV12-5 and TRBJ2-7, is DARVTQTPRHKVTEMGQEVTMRCQPILGHNTVFWYRQTMMQGLELLAYFRNRAPLDDSGMPKDRFSAEMPDATLATLKIQPSEPRDSAVYFCASGKTSGYEQYFGPGTRLTVT.

The chain joins TRBV4-1 to TRBJ2-3, with a tentative D call TRBD2 (7 bases). CDR3 length equals 17 residues. With 4 bases removed from V and 5 bases from J, the gap between germline ends came to 22 bases. Germline CDR1 MGHRA, CDR2 YSYEKL. The CDR3 here is CASSPGVGREIQDTQYF. Here the CDR3 DNA reads TGCGCCAGCAGCCCAGGGGTAGGGCGGGAGATACAAGATACGCAGTATTTT.

This clonotype was picked up a small number of times. The genes are TRBV18 and TRBJ2-7, with D unresolved. This CDR3 contains 13 residues. Germline V gives CDR1 KGHSH, CDR2 LQKENI. The ends were cut back, 4 bases at V and 0 bases at J, with 7 bases in the middle. The CDR3 DNA sequence: TGTGCCAGCTCACGGCCAGGCTCCTACGAGCAGTACTTC. Encoded protein: CASSRPGSYEQYF.

This clonotype was detected a few times. The chain employs TRBV19 and TRBJ2-7; D possibly corresponds to TRBD1 (6 bases). Germline-derived CDR1 and CDR2 are LNHDA and SQIVND (reference sequence). Trimming pared 3 bases from V and 2 bases from J, leaving 11 bases between. The CDR3 runs to 14 residues. In DNA form, the CDR3 reads TGTGCCAGTAGTATTCGGACAGACCCCTACGAGCAGTACTTC. Amino acids: CASSIRTDPYEQYF.

As to this clonotype: A much more abundant neighbour one base away suggests this may be a read error. The chain is built from TRBV11-2 and TRBJ2-7, with 8 nucleotides matching TRBD2. The CDR3 extends over 20 amino acids. CDR1 is SGHAT and CDR2 is FQNNGV in the germline V gene. Germline trimming cut 2 bases from V and 5 bases from J; bases unmatched to any gene: 23. CDR3 residues: CASSLWSPQLLAEVVDEQYF. CDR3 in DNA: TGTGCCAGCAGCTTATGGTCCCCCCAACTACTAGCGGAAGTTGTCGACGAGCAGTACTTC.

This clonotype has just a few counts. The chain joins TRBV28 to TRBJ2-1; D uncertain. Germline V gives CDR1 MDHEN, CDR2 SYDVKM. V was cut by 8 bases and J by 6 bases, with 8 bases left in between. CDR3 size: 11 residues. CDR3 in DNA: TGTGCCAGCGGGATTGTCAATGAGCAGTTCTTC. Amino acids: CASGIVNEQFF.

In this sample, this clonotype turned up many times. This chain uses TRBV7-3 with TRBJ2-2, with a possible D match to TRBD1 (5 bases). Trimming stripped 1 base from V and 3 bases from J, with 6 bases between. The CDR3 is 14 amino acids. Per germline, CDR1 SGHTA and CDR2 FQGTGA. CDR3 sequence (DNA): TGTGCCAGCAGCTTAATAGGGGACACCGGGGAGCTGTTTTTT. Translating gives CASSLIGDTGELFF.

This clonotype was counted ten times or more. The chain couples TRBV28 to TRBJ2-2, with 8 bases identical to TRBD1. This CDR3 contains 12 residues. CDR1 and CDR2 from the germline V gene are MDHEN and SYDVKM. The trim removed 11 bases at V and 8 bases at J, leaving 7 bases unmatched. CDR3 amino acids: CAGRRTGGELFF. The CDR3 DNA follows: TGTGCCGGACGTAGGACAGGGGGGGAGCTGTTTTTT.

Ten or more counts support this clonotype. This chain connects TRBV12-3 or TRBV12-4 to TRBJ1-2, with TRBD1 as a possible D gene (5 bases). This CDR3 region has 16 residues. Trimming pared 3 bases from V and 5 bases from J, leaving 19 bases between. CDR3 DNA: TGTGCCAGCAGTTTCAGTTCTGGGGGGAGCTATTATGGCTACACCTTC. This gives the protein CASSFSSGGSYYGYTF.

The chain carries TRBV6-6 and TRBJ1-2, with D maybe TRBD1 (6 bases). CDR1 and CDR2 (germline): MNHNY, SVGAGI (reference sequence). Trimming cost V 0 bases and J 4 bases, with 18 bases left between them. This CDR3 contains 17 residues. The CDR3 DNA reads as TGTGCCAGCAGTTACTCGCCAACAGGGAATTCCCCCTATGGCTACACCTTC. It specifies CASSYSPTGNSPYGYTF.

This clonotype was detected ten times or more. The CDR3 coding sequence is TGTGCCAGCAGTTTTGGAGGGGTCGGAGTCACTGAAGCTTTCTTT. It yields the protein CASSFGGVGVTEAFF. The gene calls are TRBV27 and TRBJ1-1, with D maybe TRBD1 (5 bases). CDR1 MNHEY and CDR2 SMNVEV come from the germline V gene (reference sequence). V was pared by 3 bases and J by 4 bases, with 15 bases between. The length of the CDR3 is 15 residues.

This clonotype was recorded a few times. This chain joins TRBV4-1 and TRBJ1-2; 7 bases fit TRBD1. This CDR3 contains 14 residues. V lost 0 bases to trimming and J lost 7 bases; unmatched junction nucleotides: 5. Germline values: CDR1 MGHRA, CDR2 YSYEKL. The CDR3, as DNA: TGCGCCAGCAGCCAAGACAGGGGGTTCGCTGGCTACACCTTC. As protein: CASSQDRGFAGYTF.

V and J are TRBV7-9 and TRBJ2-3; D is uncertain. The CDR3 extends over 14 amino acids. Trimming removed 2 bases from V and 2 bases from J, with 8 bases in between. Germline CDR1 SEHNR, CDR2 FQNEAQ (reference sequence). CDR3 sequence: CASSLNSLTDTQYF. CDR3 sequence (DNA): TGTGCCAGCAGCTTAAACTCACTCACAGATACGCAGTATTTT. Full variable domain (remainder filled in from reference TRBV7-9 and TRBJ2-3): DTGVSQNPRHKITKRGQNVTFRCDPISEHNRLYWYRQTLGQGPEFLTYFQNEAQLEKSRLLSDRFSAERPKGSFSTLEIQRTEQGDSAMYLCASSLNSLTDTQYFGPGTRLTVL.

In its sample, this clonotype was seen many times. This chain joins TRBV27 and TRBJ2-7; D is unclear. V was clipped by 5 bases and J by 0 bases, with 14 bases between them. Germline assignment: CDR1 MNHEY and CDR2 SMNVEV (reference sequence). The CDR3 has 15 amino acids. CDR3 sequence (DNA): TGTGCCAGCAGTCCCTCTATTGGGATCTCCTACGAGCAGTACTTC. It specifies CASSPSIGISYEQYF.

In its sample, this clonotype was seen a few times. The genes are TRBV4-1 and TRBJ2-2, with D possibly called TRBD1 or TRBD2 (5 bases each). The germline CDR1 and CDR2 sequences are MGHRA and YSYEKL. The CDR3 covers 14 residues. V was clipped by 1 base and J by 5 bases, with 8 bases between them. The CDR3: CASSQVWGTGELFF. The CDR3 nucleotides read TGCGCCAGCAGCCAAGTTTGGGGGACCGGGGAGCTGTTTTTT.

This clonotype was counted many times. The rearrangement links TRBV14 to TRBJ2-5; 8 bases agree with TRBD1. Per the germline V gene, CDR1 is SGHDN and CDR2 is FVKESK. CDR3 length equals 15 residues. J gave up 5 bases and V 3 bases, and 8 bases lay outside the gene matches. CDR3 DNA: TGTGCCAGCAGCCATCGCCCGACAGGGGTCGAGACCCAGTACTTC. It translates to CASSHRPTGVETQYF.

The sample holds many counts of this clonotype. The chain is built from TRBV2 and TRBJ2-5; 12 positions match TRBD2. CDR1 is SNHLY, CDR2 FYNNEI, per germline. CDR3 size: 15 residues. The trim removed 6 bases at V and 0 bases at J, leaving 2 bases unmatched. The CDR3 DNA is TGTGCCAGCAGGTGGACTAGCGGGGACCAAGAGACCCAGTACTTC. Translation gives CASRWTSGDQETQYF.

This clonotype showed up many times. This chain connects TRBV29-1 to TRBJ2-1, with D possibly being TRBD1 or TRBD2 (5 bases each). V shed 6 bases and J shed 2 bases, with 20 bases lying between them. CDR1 and CDR2 (germline): SQVTM, ANQGSEA. The CDR3 extends over 16 amino acids. CDR3 DNA sequence: TGCAGCGTGGAGTCGAATCAGGGACGCGCCTACAATGAGCAGTTCTTC. This gives the protein CSVESNQGRAYNEQFF.

The sample holds many counts of this clonotype. This rearrangement joins TRBV12-3 or TRBV12-4 to TRBJ2-1; 15 bases line up with TRBD2. V dropped 3 bases and J dropped 5; count of bases not matched to a gene: 8. This CDR3 comprises 18 residues. The CDR3 DNA reads TGTGCCAGCAGTTTGATGGGACTAGCGGGGGGCCGGGACAATGAGCAGTTCTTC. This sequence encodes CASSLMGLAGGRDNEQFF.

This clonotype was recorded at least ten times. V is TRBV29-1 and J is TRBJ2-6; TRBD1 matches at 8 bases. The germline V gene has CDR1 SQVTM and CDR2 ANQGSEA. The CDR3 is 16 amino acids. With 5 bases clipped from V and 2 bases from J, the junction kept 8 bases outside the gene matches. The DNA for the CDR3 is TGCAGCGTTACCTGGCAGGGGGCGCCTGGGGCCAACGTCCTGACTTTC. It specifies CSVTWQGAPGANVLTF.

This clonotype was seen a few times. The gene calls are TRBV6-5 and TRBJ2-1; D possibly corresponds to TRBD2 (6 bases). V lost 7 bases and J 9 bases, leaving 10 bases between the germline ends. Germline V CDR1 and CDR2: MNHEY, SVGAGI. The CDR3 loop spans 11 amino acids. CDR3 in amino acids: CASNQGGEQFF. CDR3 bases: TGTGCCAGCAATCAGGGAGGTGAGCAGTTCTTC.

The chain links TRBV5-8 to TRBJ2-1, with 14 nucleotides matching TRBD2. CDR1 SGHTS and CDR2 YDEGEE come from the germline V gene. Trimming cost V 4 bases and J 4 bases; bases outside gene matches: 4. This CDR3 is built from 16 residues. The CDR3 DNA follows: TGTGCCAGCAGCACAGGGACTAGCGGGGGTTACAATGAGCAGTTCTTC. Its protein product is CASSTGTSGGYNEQFF.

The chain joins TRBV9 to TRBJ2-7; possibly TRBD1 for D (6 bases). Germline CDR1 SGDLS, CDR2 YYNGEE. V lost 4 bases and J lost 3, with 14 bases in between. The CDR3 contains 14 residues. The CDR3 loop is CASSPGQSRYEQYF. DNA for the CDR3: TGTGCCAGCAGCCCCGGACAGTCCCGCTACGAGCAGTACTTC.

The sample holds a few counts of this clonotype. The chain recombines TRBV6-1 with TRBJ2-1; D not resolved. The V gene lost 10 bases and the J gene lost 0 bases, with 13 bases spanning the gap. CDR3 length equals 14 residues. Germline lookup yields CDR1 MNHNS and CDR2 SASEGT. CDR3 region: CATQIEISYNEQFF. In nucleotides, the CDR3 is TGTGCCACCCAAATAGAAATCTCCTACAATGAGCAGTTCTTC.